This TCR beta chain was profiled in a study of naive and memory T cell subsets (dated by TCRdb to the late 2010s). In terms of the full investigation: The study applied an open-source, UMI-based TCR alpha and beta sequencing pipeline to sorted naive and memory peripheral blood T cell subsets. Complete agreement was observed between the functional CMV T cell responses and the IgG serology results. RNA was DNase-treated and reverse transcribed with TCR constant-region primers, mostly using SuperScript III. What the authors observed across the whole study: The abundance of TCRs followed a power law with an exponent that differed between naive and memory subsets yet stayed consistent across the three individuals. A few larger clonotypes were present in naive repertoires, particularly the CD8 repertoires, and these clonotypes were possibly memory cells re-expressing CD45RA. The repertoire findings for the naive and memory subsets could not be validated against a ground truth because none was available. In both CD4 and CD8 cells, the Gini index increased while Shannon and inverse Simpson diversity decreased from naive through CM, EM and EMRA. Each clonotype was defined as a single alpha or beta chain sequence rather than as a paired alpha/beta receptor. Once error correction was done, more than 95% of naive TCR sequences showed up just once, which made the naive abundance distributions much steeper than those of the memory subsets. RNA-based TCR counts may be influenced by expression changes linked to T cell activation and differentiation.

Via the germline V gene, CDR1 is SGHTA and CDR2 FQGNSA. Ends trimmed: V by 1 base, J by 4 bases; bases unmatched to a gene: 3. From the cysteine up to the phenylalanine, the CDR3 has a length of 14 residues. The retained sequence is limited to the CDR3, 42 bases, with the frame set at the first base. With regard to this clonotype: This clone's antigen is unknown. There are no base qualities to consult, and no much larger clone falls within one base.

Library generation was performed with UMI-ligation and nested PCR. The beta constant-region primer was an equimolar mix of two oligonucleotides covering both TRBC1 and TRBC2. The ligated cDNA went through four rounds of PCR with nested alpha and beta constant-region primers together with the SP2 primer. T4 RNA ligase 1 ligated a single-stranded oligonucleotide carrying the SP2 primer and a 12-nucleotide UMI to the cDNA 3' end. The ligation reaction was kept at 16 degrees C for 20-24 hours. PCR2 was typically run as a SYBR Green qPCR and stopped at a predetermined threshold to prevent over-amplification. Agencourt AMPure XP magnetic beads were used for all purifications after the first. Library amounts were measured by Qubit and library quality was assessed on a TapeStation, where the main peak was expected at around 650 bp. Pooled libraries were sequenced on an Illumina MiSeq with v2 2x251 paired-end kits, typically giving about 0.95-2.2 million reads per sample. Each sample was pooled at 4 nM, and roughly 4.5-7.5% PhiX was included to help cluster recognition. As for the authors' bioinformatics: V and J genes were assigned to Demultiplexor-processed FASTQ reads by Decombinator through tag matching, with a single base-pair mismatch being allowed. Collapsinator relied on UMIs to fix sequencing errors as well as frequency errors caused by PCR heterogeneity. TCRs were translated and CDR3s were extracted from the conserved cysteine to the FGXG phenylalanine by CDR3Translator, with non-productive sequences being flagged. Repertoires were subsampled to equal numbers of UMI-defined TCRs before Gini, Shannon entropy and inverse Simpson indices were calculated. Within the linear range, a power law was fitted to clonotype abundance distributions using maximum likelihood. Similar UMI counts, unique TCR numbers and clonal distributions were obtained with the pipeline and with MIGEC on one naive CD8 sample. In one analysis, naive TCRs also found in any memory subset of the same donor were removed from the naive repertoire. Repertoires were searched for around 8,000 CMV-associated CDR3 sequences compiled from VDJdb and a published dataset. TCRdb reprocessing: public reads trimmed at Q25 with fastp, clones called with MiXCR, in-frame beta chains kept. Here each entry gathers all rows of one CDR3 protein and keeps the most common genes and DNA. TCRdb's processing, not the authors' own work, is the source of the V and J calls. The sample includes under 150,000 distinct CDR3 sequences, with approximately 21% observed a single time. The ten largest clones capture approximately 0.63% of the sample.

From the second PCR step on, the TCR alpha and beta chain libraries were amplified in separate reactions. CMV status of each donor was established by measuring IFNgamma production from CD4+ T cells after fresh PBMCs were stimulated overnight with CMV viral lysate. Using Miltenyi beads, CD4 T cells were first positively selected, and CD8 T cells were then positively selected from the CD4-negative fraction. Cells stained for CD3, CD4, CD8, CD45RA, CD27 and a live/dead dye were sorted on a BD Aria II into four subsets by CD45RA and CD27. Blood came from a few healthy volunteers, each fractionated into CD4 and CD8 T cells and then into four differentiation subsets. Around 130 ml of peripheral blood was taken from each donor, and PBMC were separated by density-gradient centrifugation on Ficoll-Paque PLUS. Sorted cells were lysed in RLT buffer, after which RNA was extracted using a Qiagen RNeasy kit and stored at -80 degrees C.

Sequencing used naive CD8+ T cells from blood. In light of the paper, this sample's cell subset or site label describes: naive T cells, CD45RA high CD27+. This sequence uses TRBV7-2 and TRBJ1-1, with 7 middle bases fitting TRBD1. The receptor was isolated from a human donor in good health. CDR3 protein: CASSLGRGPTEAFF. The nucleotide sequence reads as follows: TGTGCCAGCAGCTTAGGTAGGGGGCCCACTGAAGCTTTCTTT. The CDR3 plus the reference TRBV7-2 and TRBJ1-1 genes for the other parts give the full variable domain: GAGVSQSPSNKVTEKGKDVELRCDPISGHTALYWYRQSLGQGLEFLIYFQGNSAPDKSGLPSDRFSAERTGGSVSTLTIQRTQQEDSAVYLCASSLGRGPTEAFFGQGTRLTVV.